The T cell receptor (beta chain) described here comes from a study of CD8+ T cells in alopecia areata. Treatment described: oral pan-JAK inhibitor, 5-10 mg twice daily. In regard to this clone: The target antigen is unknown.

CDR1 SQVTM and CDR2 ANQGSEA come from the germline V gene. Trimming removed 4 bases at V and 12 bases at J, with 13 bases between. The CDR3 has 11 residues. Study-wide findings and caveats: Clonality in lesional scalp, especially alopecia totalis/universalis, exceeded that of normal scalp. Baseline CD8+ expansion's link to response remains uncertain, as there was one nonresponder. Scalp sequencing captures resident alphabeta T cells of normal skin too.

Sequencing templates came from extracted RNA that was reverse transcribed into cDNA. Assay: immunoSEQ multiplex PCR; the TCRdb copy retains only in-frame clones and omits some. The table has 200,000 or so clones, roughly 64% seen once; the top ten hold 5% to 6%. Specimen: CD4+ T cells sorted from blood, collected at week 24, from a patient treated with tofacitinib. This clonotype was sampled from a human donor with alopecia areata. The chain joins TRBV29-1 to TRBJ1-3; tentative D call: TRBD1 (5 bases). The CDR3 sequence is CSVADRGSIYF. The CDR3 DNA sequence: TGCAGCGTTGCTGACAGAGGCAGCATATATTTT.